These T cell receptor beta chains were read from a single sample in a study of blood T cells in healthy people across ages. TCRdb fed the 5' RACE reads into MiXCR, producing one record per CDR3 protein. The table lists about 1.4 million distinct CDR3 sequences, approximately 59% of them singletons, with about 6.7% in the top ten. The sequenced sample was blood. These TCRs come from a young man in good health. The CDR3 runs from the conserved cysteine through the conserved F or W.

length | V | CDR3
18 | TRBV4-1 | CASSQERWTGAEASVLTF
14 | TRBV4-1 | CASRASDSTYEQYF
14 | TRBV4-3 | CASSQDRGTGGYTF
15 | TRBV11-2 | CASSFSQRGSYEQYF
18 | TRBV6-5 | CASSYVAGATVRYNEQFF
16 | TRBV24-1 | CATSDLWDSSTDTQYF
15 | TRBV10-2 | CASSVPRDPKETQYF
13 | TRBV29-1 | CSARTPSSYEQYF
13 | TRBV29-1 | CSVGQGGEETQYF
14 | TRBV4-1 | CASSQDGGGREAFF
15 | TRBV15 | CATSRQASSYNEQFF
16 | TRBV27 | CAGSFLTSGGADEQFF
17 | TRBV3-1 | CASSQVLGTAFQETQYF
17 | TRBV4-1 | CASSQLAWGLEIDTQYF
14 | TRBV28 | CAGSGGGIGDTQYF
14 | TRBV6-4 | CASSDSIGGAMQFF
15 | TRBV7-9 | CASRASDRVHPEAFF
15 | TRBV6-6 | CASSYSAGVGDTQYF
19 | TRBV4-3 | CASSQLGSGNVDSNQPQHF
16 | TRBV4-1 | CASSRLPGPGTDTQYF
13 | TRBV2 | CAGNRGHRNEQFF
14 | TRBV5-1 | CASSPRTGSHEQYF
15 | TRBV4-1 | CASSQLAGVVNEQYF
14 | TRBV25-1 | CASSKTGNIYGYTF
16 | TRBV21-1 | CASSKATSRTNTEAFF
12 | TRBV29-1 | CSVATPGYEQYF
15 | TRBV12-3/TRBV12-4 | CASSDRSAAANVLTF
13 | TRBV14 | CASSQGTFYGYTF
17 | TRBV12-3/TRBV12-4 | CASSRTSGRTPTDTQYF
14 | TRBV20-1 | CSASTSRLWTEQYF
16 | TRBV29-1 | CSVGGTQGLKGYEQYF
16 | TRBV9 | CASSVGAGPGDTEAFF
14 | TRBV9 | CASSVAGGQGGYTF
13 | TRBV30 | CAWLREEDNEQFF
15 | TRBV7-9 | CASSLPLADGEKLFF
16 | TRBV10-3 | CAITTNLDSGANVLTF
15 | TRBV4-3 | CASSQGGRTTDTQYF
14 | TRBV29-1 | CSATQTPGTDTQYF
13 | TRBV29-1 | CSVAEQGANEQYF
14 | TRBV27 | CASSFLIDQETQYF
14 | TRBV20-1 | CSARVQGQVETQYF
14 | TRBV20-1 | CSARDDIQGETQYF
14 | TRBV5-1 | CASSGGDSNSPLHF
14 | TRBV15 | CATKSGLAGGVQYF
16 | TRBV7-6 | CASSVTGTSGSYEQYF
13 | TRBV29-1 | CSVIGFMNAEAFF
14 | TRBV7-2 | CASRRSGTQETQYF
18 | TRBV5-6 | CASSSSMGIPTGDNEQFF
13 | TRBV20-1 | CSAGAGRRDGYTF
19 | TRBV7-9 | CASSLTGLAGGGSSEAQYF
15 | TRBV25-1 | CASSESGVPSETQYF
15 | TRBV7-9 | CASSLWSRVGETQYF
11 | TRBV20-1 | CSAAGPYEQYF
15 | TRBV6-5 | CASSPPAVTPYEQYF
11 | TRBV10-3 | CAISQHNEQFF
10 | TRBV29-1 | CSVEGEEQFF
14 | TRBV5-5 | CASSPIGYGETQYF
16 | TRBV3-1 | CASSHRGQIAKNIQYF
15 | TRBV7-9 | CASSSPGTDEETQYF
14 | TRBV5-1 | CASSPRDRLYEQYF